The clone carrying this T cell receptor beta chain has a handful of counts. This specimen belongs to a study of blood T cell repertoires in COVID-19. Germline V gene data show CDR1 as SGHDN and CDR2 as FVKESK. The CDR3 sequence is 13 residues long. Between the trimmed V and J ends, which lost 3 bases and 2 bases, there was a span of 7 bases. Repertoires were generated with immunoSEQ multiplex PCR, while TCRdb's copy carries only in-frame clones and drops some. In the table there are over 90,000 clones, roughly 90% of which are singletons. The sequenced sample was peripheral blood. The chain has TRBV14 and TRBJ1-2; D gene unclear. The TCR sequence derives from a woman aged 55 to 70 with acute or convalescent COVID-19. CDR3 coding DNA: TGTGCCAGCAGCCAGGGCAGGAACTATGGCTACACCTTC. Translated: CASSQGRNYGYTF.